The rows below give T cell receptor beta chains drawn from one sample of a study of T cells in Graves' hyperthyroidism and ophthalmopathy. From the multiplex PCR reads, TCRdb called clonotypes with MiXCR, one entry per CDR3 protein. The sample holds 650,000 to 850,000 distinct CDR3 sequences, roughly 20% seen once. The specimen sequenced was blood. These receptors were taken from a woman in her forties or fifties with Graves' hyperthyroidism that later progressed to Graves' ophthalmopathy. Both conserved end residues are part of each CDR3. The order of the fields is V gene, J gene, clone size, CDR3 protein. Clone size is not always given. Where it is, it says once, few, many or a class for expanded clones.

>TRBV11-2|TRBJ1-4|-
CASSLGTGFGEKPFF
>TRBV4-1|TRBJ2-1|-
CASSQGVGSSYNEQFF
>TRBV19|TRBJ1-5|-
CASSSGTAGFNQPQHF
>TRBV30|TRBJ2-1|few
CAWSLSFGGEQFF
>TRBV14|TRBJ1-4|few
CASSLISGVGNEKLFF
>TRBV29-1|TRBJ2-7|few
CSVEFQAGTEQYF
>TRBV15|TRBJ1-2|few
CATSREGGAGHGYTF
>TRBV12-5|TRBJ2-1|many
CASAPRASNNEQFF
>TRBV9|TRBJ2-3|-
CASSVEGDDTQYF
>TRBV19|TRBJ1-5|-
CASSILDRGNQPQHF
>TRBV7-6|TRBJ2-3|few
CASSRNRGAADTQYF
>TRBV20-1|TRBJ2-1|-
CSARRAGGHNEQFF
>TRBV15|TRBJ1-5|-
CATSGFADRGGQPQHF
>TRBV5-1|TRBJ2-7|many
CASSFTGEQYF
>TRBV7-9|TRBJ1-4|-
CASSLLSGTGVFNEKLFF
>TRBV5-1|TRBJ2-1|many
CASSLSGGNEQFF